Listed below are T cell receptor beta chains from one sample, sequenced in a study of cytomegalovirus exposure and HLA in healthy donors. Produced via immunoSEQ multiplex PCR; TCRdb's table is partial and in-frame only. The sample holds 110,000 or so clones; roughly 82% are singletons and the top ten take 4.5% to 6%. Sequenced material: PBMCs. These receptors were obtained from a young man in good health and CMV-seronegative. Both conserved end residues are part of each CDR3. The order of the fields is clone size, D gene, J gene, V gene, CDR3 DNA, CDR3 protein. D genes are given only for firm matches. Clone size is shown for a subset of rows, as once, few, many or a class of expanded clone.

. TRBD1 TRBJ1-1 TRBV27 TGTGCCAGCAGTTTAGGGACAGCATACACTGAAGCTTTCTTT CASSLGTAYTEAFF
. TRBD1 TRBJ1-4 TRBV30 TGTGCCTGGAACTCCGGGACAGGGCCTGAAAAACTGTTTTTT CAWNSGTGPEKLFF
. . TRBJ2-7 TRBV27 TGTGCCAGCTCGGAGGGAAGGTTTGACGAGCAGTACTTC CASSEGRFDEQYF
. . TRBJ1-1 TRBV5-6 TGTGCCAGCAGCTTGGAGCTTGTTCGTGATAACACTGAAGCTTTCTTT CASSLELVRDNTEAFF
. TRBD1 TRBJ1-1 TRBV2 TGTGCCAGCAGTGAACTGCAGGGGGCGCTCTCTGAAGCTTTCTTT CASSELQGALSEAFF
. . TRBJ1-4 TRBV25-1 TGTGCCAGCAGTGAATCCTCGCCAGGCAGAAATGAAAAACTGTTTTTT CASSESSPGRNEKLFF
. . TRBJ2-3 TRBV30 TGTGCCTGGAGTGTGTCAGGGCTCAGCACAGATACGCAGTATTTT CAWSVSGLSTDTQYF
once . TRBJ1-5 TRBV27 TGTGCCACCCAAGGGCCAGGGGTTGATCAGCCCCAGCATTTT CATQGPGVDQPQHF
. . TRBJ1-2 TRBV4-1 TGCGCCAGCAGCCAAGTACAGGGCTATGGCTACACCTTC CASSQVQGYGYTF
. . TRBJ1-1 TRBV30 TGTGCCTGGAGTCAGAGACAGGAAGGGTTTGAAGCTTTCTTT CAWSQRQEGFEAFF
. TRBD1 TRBJ2-3 TRBV19 TGTGCCAGTAGCTCCGGACAGGGTGTAACAGATACGCAGTATTTT CASSSGQGVTDTQYF
. TRBD1 TRBJ1-5 TRBV6-5 TGTGCCAGCAGACGGGACAGAGGCAATCAGCCCCAGCATTTT CASRRDRGNQPQHF
. TRBD2 TRBJ2-3 TRBV13 TGTGCCAGCAGCTTAGGCGACGGCGGGAGTACAGATACGCAGTATTTT CASSLGDGGSTDTQYF
. TRBD2 TRBJ2-1 TRBV6-1 TGTGCCAGCAGTCCTGGGAGGGCTTGGGATGAGCAGTTCTTC CASSPGRAWDEQFF
. TRBD1 TRBJ2-7 TRBV2 TGTGCCAGCAGGGTGGGGCAGGGGGTCTACGAGCAGTACTTC CASRVGQGVYEQYF
. TRBD1 TRBJ2-2 TRBV29-1 TGCAGCGTCGGCGACAGGGGAGGCGGGGAGCTGTTTTTT CSVGDRGGGELFF
. TRBD1 TRBJ2-7 TRBV19 TGTGCCAGTAGTATCCGGCAGGGGGTGGTCGGCGAGCAGTACTTC CASSIRQGVVGEQYF
. . TRBJ2-7 TRBV28 TGTGCCAGCAGGTTAGGCAGGGGCTCCCACGAGCAGTACTTC CASRLGRGSHEQYF
. . TRBJ2-7 TRBV18 TGTGCCAGCTCACCTCAGGGCCACGAGCAGTACTTC CASSPQGHEQYF
. TRBD1 TRBJ1-3 TRBV30 TGTGCCTGGGACCCGGGACAGCACTCTGGAAACACCATATATTTT CAWDPGQHSGNTIYF
. . TRBJ2-7 TRBV7-9 TGTGCCAGCAGCCCCCGCAAGGGGCGCACCTACGAGCAGTACTTC CASSPRKGRTYEQYF
. TRBD1 TRBJ2-7 TRBV7-9 TGTGCCAGCAGCTGGACAGGAAGCTACGAGCAGTACTTC CASSWTGSYEQYF
. . TRBJ2-2 TRBV7-2 TGTGCCAGCAGCTTAGTTGGAGGGGGGGAGCTGTTTTTT CASSLVGGGELFF
once . TRBJ1-6 TRBV5-1 TGCGCCAGCAGCTTGATTTCGGGGGGCTCCTCCTATAATTCACCCCTCCACTTT CASSLISGGSSYNSPLHF
. . TRBJ2-1 TRBV5-1 TGCGCCAGCCAGGAGGGCCATGAGCAGTTCTTC CASQEGHEQFF
. . TRBJ2-4 TRBV6-5 TGTGCCAGCAGTTACTCGGAGGGGGGGAACATTCAGTACTTC CASSYSEGGNIQYF
. TRBD1 TRBJ2-5 TRBV5-1 TGCGCCAGCAGCTTCCGGGACAGGACGACGCAAGAGACCCAGTACTTC CASSFRDRTTQETQYF
. TRBD1 TRBJ2-6 TRBV10-3 TGTGCCATCAGGGAAGGGACAGGGGGAACCAACGTCCTGACTTTC CAIREGTGGTNVLTF
. TRBD2 TRBJ2-1 TRBV2 TGTGCCAGCAGTGAAGCCTCGGGAGGGCAGTTCTTC CASSEASGGQFF
. . TRBJ1-5 TRBV7-9 TGTGCCAGCAGCTTAGATGTGTCAGGGGATGGTATTCAGCCCCAGCATTTT CASSLDVSGDGIQPQHF
few TRBD1 TRBJ2-1 TRBV6-1 TGTGCCAGCAGTGGTACACAGGGGAAAGGGAATGAGCAGTTCTTC CASSGTQGKGNEQFF
. TRBD1 TRBJ1-1 TRBV27 TGTGCCAGCAGTCCCGACAGGGATGAAGGGACTGAAGCTTTCTTT CASSPDRDEGTEAFF
few . TRBJ1-5 TRBV18 TGTGCCAGCTCACCAACAGGAACTAATCAGCCCCAGCATTTT CASSPTGTNQPQHF
. . TRBJ1-3 TRBV7-9 TGTGCCAGCAGCTTAGCTACGGGGGCTGGAAACACCATATATTTT CASSLATGAGNTIYF
. TRBD2 TRBJ2-5 TRBV30 TGTGCCTGGAGTACCCAATGGGGGGGGGAGACCCAGTACTTC CAWSTQWGGETQYF
. . TRBJ1-5 TRBV30 TGTGCCTGGAGTAGCCAAGACAGGTCAGGCAAAAATCAGCCCCAGCATTTT CAWSSQDRSGKNQPQHF
. . TRBJ2-7 TRBV7-9 TGTGCCGGCCAAGGAGGCGGCCCTAATACCTACGAGCAGTACTTC CAGQGGGPNTYEQYF
. TRBD2 TRBJ2-3 TRBV5-1 TGCGCCAGCAGCTTGGCGGGCGGGGGGGCCGCAGATACGCAGTATTTT CASSLAGGGAADTQYF
. . TRBJ1-2 TRBV4-2 TGTGCCAGCAGCCACGATACCGGGAGCCCCAGTGGCTACACCTTC CASSHDTGSPSGYTF
. . TRBJ1-1 TRBV7-2 TGTGCCAGCAGCCAACCAACGGGGACTGAAGCTTTCTTT CASSQPTGTEAFF